This T cell receptor beta chain came from a study of CD8 T cells in ankylosing spondylitis. Turning to this clonotype: Its cognate antigen is unknown.

Overall study findings and caveats: There were earlier reports of some motif variants in reactive arthritis synovial fluid and blood. There was a TCR beta motif, made of several highly homologous variants, that appeared characteristic of ankylosing spondylitis blood.

The V gene's germline CDR1 is LGHNA and CDR2 YNFKEQ. This CDR3 comprises 15 residues. Trimming removed 0 bases from V and 3 bases from J; junction bases left unmatched: 5. TCRdb re-called the 5' RACE reads through MiXCR, storing one row per CDR3 protein. The table shows a few hundred thousand distinct CDR3 sequences, with about 10% occurring only once. The chain employs TRBV4-2 and TRBJ2-7; TRBD2 agrees at 7 bases. This receptor was identified in a male donor with ankylosing spondylitis or in good health (not recorded which). The material sequenced was blood, either unsorted or a sorted T cell fraction (not recorded which). In DNA form, the CDR3 reads TGTGCCAGCAGCCAAGAGGGAGCGGGGAACTACGAGCAGTACTTC. It codes for CASSQEGAGNYEQYF.